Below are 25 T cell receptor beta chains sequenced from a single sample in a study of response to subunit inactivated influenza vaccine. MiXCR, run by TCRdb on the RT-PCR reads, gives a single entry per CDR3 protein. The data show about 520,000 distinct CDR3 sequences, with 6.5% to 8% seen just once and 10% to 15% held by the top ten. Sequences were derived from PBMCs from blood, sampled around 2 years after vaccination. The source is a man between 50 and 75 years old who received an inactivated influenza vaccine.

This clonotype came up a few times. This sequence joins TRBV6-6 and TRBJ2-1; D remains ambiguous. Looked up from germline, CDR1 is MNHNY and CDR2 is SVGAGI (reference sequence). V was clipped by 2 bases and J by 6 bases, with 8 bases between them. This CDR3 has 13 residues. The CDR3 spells CASSYGQRNEQFF. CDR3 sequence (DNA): TGTGCCAGCAGTTACGGTCAGCGCAATGAGCAGTTCTTC.

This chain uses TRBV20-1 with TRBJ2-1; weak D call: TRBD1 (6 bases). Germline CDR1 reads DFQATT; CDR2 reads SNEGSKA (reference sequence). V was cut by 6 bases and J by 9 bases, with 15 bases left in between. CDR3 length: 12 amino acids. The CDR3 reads CSAGGVSVEQFF. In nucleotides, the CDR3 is TGCAGTGCAGGGGGAGTTAGCGTTGAGCAGTTCTTC.

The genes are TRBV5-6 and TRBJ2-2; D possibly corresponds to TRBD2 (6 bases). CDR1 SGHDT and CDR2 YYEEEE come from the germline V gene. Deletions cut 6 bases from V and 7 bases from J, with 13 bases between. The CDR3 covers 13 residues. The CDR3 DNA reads TGTGCCAGCACCGTAGTGCGGGGCGGGGAGCTGTTTTTT. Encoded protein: CASTVVRGGELFF.

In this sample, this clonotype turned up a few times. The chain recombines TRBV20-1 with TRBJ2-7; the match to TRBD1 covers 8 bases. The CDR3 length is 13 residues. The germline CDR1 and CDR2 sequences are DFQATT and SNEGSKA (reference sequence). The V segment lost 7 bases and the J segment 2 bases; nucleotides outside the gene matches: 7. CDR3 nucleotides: TGCAGTGTTACGGACAGGGACCCCTACGAGCAGTACTTC. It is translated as CSVTDRDPYEQYF.

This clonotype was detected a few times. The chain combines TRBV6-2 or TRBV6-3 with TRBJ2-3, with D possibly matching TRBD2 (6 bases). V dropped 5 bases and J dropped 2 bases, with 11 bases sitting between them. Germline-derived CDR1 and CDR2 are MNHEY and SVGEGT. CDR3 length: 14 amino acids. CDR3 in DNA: TGTGCCAGCAGTGTACTAGCCAACACAGATACGCAGTATTTT. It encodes CASSVLANTDTQYF.

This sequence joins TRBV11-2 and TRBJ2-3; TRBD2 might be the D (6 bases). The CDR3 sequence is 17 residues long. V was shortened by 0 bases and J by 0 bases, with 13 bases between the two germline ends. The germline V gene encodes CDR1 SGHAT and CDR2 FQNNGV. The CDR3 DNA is TGTGCCAGCAGCTTAGACCGGAGGGGCGGGAGCACAGATACGCAGTATTTT. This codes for CASSLDRRGGSTDTQYF.

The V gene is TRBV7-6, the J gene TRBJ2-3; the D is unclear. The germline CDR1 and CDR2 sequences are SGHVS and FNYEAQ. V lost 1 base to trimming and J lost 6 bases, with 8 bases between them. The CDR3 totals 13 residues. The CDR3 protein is CASSLGPWDTQYF. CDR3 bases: TGTGCCAGCAGCTTAGGCCCCTGGGATACGCAGTATTTT.

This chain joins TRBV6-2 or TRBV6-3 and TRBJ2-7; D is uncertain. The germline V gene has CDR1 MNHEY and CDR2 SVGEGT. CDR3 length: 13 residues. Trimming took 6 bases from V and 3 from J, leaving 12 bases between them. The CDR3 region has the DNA TGTGCCAGCAGCCTCCGGGTCGACTACGAGCAGTACTTC. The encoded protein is CASSLRVDYEQYF.

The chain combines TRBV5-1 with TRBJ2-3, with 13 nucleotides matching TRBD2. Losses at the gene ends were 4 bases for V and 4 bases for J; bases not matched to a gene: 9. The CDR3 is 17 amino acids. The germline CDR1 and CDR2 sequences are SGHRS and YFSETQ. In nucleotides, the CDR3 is TGCGCCAGCAGCCCCCAACTAGCGGGGGGGCCCGCAGATACGCAGTATTTT. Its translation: CASSPQLAGGPADTQYF.

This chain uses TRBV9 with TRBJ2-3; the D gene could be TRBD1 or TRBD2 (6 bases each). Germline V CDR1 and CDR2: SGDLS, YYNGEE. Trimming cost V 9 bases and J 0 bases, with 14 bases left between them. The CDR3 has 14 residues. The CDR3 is CATGGGSSTDTQYF. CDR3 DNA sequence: TGTGCCACCGGAGGGGGGTCTAGCACAGATACGCAGTATTTT. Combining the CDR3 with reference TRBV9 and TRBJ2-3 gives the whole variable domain DSGVTQTPKHLITATGQRVTLRCSPRSGDLSVYWYQQSLDQGLQFLIQYYNGEERAKGNILERFSAQQFPDLHSELNLSSLELGDSALYFCATGGGSSTDTQYFGPGTRLTVL.

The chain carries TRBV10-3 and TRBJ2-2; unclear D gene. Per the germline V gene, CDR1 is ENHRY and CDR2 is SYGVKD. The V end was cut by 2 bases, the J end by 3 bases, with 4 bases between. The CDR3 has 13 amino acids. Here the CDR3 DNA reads TGTGCCATCAGTGAGCTGGACACCGGGGAGCTGTTTTTT. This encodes CAISELDTGELFF.

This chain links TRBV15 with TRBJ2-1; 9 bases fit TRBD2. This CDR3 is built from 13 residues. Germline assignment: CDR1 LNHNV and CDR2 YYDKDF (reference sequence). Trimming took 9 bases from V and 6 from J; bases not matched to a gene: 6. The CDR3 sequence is CATGREGRNEQFF. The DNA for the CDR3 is TGTGCCACGGGGCGGGAGGGCCGCAATGAGCAGTTCTTC.

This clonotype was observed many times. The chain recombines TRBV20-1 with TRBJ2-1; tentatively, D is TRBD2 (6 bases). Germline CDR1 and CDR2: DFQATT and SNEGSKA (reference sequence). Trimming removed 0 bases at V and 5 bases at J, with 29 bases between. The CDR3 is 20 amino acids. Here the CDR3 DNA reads TGCAGTGCTAGAGATGGAGGTAGCGGAGTTCCCCCAGTCCCGCACAATGAGCAGTTCTTC. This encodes CSARDGGSGVPPVPHNEQFF.

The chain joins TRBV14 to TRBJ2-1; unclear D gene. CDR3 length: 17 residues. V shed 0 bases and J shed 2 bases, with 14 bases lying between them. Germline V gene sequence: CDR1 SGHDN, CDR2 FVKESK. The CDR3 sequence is CASSQDRKTLAYNEQFF. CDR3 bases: TGTGCCAGCAGCCAAGATAGGAAAACATTGGCCTACAATGAGCAGTTCTTC.

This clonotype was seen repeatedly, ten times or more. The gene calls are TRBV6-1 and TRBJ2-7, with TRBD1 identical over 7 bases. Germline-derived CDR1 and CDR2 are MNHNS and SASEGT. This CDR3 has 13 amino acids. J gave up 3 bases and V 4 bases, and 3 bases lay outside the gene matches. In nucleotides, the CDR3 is TGTGCCAGCAGTGGGGGACAGAACTACGAGCAGTACTTC. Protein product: CASSGGQNYEQYF.

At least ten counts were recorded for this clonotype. The CDR3 region is CASSQDTGQETQYF. In DNA, the CDR3 is TGCGCCAGCAGCCAAGACACCGGGCAAGAGACCCAGTACTTC. The rearrangement uses TRBV4-3 and TRBJ2-5, with no clear D. Trimming cost V 0 bases and J 2 bases, with 7 bases left between them. The germline V gene has CDR1 LGHNA and CDR2 YSLEER. The CDR3 contains 14 residues.

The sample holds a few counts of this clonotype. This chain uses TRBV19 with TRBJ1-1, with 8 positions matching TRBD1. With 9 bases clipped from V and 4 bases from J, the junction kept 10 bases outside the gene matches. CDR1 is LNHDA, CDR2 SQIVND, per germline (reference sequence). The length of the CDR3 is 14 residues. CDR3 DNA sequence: TGTGCCAGCAGACTACAGGGGGGGTTCACTGAAGCTTTCTTT. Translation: CASRLQGGFTEAFF.

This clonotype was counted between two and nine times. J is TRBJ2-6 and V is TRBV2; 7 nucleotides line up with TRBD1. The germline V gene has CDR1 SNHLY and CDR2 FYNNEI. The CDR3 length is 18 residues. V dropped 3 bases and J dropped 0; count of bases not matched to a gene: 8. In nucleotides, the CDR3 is TGTGCCAGCAGTGAGAAGGGACAGTTTTTCTCTGGGGCCAACGTCCTGACTTTC. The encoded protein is CASSEKGQFFSGANVLTF.

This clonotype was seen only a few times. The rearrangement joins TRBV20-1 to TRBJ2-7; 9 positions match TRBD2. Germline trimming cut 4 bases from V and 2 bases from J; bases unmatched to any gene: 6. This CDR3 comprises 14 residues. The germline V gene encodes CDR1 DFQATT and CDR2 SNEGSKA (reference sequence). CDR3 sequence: CSAIPGGRAYEQYF. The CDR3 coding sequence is TGCAGTGCTATACCAGGCGGGAGGGCCTACGAGCAGTACTTC.

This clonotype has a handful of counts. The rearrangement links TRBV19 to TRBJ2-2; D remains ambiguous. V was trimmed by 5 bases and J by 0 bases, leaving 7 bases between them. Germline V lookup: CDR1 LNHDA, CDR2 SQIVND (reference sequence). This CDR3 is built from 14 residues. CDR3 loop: CASSRAANTGELFF. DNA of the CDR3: TGTGCCAGTAGTCGTGCAGCGAACACCGGGGAGCTGTTTTTT.

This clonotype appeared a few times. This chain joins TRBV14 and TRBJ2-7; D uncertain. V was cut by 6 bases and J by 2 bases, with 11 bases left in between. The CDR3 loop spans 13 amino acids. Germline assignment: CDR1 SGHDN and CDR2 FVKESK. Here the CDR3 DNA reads TGTGCCAGCAGTGCGACGGATACCTACGAGCAGTACTTC. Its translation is CASSATDTYEQYF. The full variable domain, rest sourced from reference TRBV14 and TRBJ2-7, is EAGVTQFPSHSVIEKGQTVTLRCDPISGHDNLYWYRRVMGKEIKFLLHFVKESKQDESGMPNNRFLAERTGGTYSTLKVQPAELEDSGVYFCASSATDTYEQYFGPGTRLTVT.

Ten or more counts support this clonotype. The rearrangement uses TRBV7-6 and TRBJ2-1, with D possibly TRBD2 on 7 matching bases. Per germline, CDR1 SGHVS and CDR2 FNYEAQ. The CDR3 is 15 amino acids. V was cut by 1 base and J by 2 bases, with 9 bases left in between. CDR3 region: CASSLEGGTYNEQFF. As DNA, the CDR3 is TGTGCCAGCAGCTTAGAGGGGGGGACCTACAATGAGCAGTTCTTC.

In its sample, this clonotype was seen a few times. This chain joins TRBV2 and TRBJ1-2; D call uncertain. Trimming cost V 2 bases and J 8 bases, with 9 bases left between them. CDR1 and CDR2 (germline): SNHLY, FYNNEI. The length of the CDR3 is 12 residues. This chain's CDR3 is CASSEQTEGYTF. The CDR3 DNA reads TGTGCCAGCAGTGAACAGACGGAGGGCTACACCTTC.

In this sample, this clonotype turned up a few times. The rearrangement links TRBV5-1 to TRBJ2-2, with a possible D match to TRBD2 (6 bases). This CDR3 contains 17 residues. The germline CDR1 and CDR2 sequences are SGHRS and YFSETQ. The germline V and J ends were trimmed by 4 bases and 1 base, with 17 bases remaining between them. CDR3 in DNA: TGCGCCAGCAGCCCGCAAAAGACTAGAGTGAACACCGGGGAGCTGTTTTTT. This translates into CASSPQKTRVNTGELFF.

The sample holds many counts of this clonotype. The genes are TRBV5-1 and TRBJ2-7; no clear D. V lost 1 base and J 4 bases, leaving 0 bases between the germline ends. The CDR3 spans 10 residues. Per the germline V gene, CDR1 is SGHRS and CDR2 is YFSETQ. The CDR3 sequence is CASSLYEQYF. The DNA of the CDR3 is TGCGCCAGCAGCTTGTACGAGCAGTACTTC. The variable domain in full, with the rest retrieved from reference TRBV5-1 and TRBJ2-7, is KAGVTQTPRYLIKTRGQQVTLSCSPISGHRSVSWYQQTPGQGLQFLFEYFSETQRNKGNFPGRFSGRQFSNSRSEMNVSTLELGDSALYLCASSLYEQYFGPGTRLTVT.